These 25 T cell receptor beta chains share one sample of origin, sequenced in a study of cytomegalovirus exposure and HLA in healthy donors. The PCR ran on 60 Vbeta and 13 Jbeta primers. Clones were read by immunoSEQ multiplex PCR, and TCRdb kept only the in-frame ones, dropping some. The profile shows tens of thousands of clones, roughly three quarters of them singletons. The sample was PBMCs. The source is a man between 25 and 39 years old in good health and CMV-seronegative.

This rearrangement joins TRBV6-5 to TRBJ2-7; 8 nucleotides match TRBD1. V was clipped by 6 bases and J by 2 bases; unmatched bases: 6. Germline CDR1 and CDR2: MNHEY and SVGAGI. CDR3 size: 14 residues. The CDR3 DNA sequence: TGTGCCAGCAGGAAGGACAGGGAGACCTACGAGCAGTACTTC. Encoded protein: CASRKDRETYEQYF.

The V call is TRBV15, the J call TRBJ2-7; 7 nucleotides match TRBD2. Trimming took 0 bases from V and 5 from J; bases not matched to a gene: 7. The CDR3 has 15 amino acids. Germline lookup yields CDR1 LNHNV and CDR2 YYDKDF (reference sequence). This chain's CDR3 is CATSRDSPGRDEQYF. Here the CDR3 DNA reads TGTGCCACCAGCAGAGACTCCCCAGGGAGGGACGAGCAGTACTTC. The whole variable domain, filled in from reference TRBV15 and TRBJ2-7, reads DAMVIQNPRYQVTQFGKPVTLSCSQTLNHNVMYWYQQKSSQAPKLLFHYYDKDFNNEADTPDNFQSRRPNTSFCFLDIRSPGLGDTAMYLCATSRDSPGRDEQYFGPGTRLTVT.

This rearrangement joins TRBV4-1 to TRBJ1-2; the D is unclear. The length of the CDR3 is 15 residues. Germline values: CDR1 MGHRA, CDR2 YSYEKL. The ends were cut back, 2 bases at V and 3 bases at J, with 13 bases in the middle. The CDR3: CASSQQLNGDYGYTF. The CDR3 DNA reads TGCGCCAGCAGCCAACAACTCAACGGAGACTATGGCTACACCTTC.

The rearrangement links TRBV13 to TRBJ2-7; D gene ambiguous. V was pared by 5 bases and J by 7 bases, with 18 bases between. Germline V gene sequence: CDR1 PRHDT, CDR2 FYEKMQ (reference sequence). The CDR3 covers 14 residues. The CDR3 is CASSPRSYYEEQYF. CDR3 sequence (DNA): TGTGCCAGCAGCCCCCGGTCCTACTACGAAGAGCAGTACTTC. Full variable domain (remainder filled in from reference TRBV13 and TRBJ2-7): AAGVIQSPRHLIKEKRETATLKCYPIPRHDTVYWYQQGPGQDPQFLISFYEKMQSDKGSIPDRFSAQQFSDYHSELNMSSLELGDSALYFCASSPRSYYEEQYFGPGTRLTVT.

The chain recombines TRBV5-6 with TRBJ2-7; TRBD1 matches at 9 bases. CDR3 size: 16 residues. V gave up 0 bases and J gave up 6 bases; unmatched junction bases: 10. Per germline, CDR1 SGHDT and CDR2 YYEEEE. This CDR3 reads CASSLAWDREQVEQYF. CDR3 nucleotides: TGTGCCAGCAGCTTGGCCTGGGACAGGGAACAGGTCGAGCAGTACTTC.

This chain links TRBV5-5 with TRBJ1-4, with D maybe TRBD1 (6 bases). The ends were cut back, 1 base at V and 6 bases at J, with 10 bases in the middle. CDR1 is SGHKS and CDR2 is YYEKEE in the germline V gene (reference sequence). The CDR3 runs 14 residues. CDR3 loop: CASSLQGMDEKLFF. The CDR3 DNA follows: TGTGCCAGCAGCTTGCAGGGGATGGATGAAAAACTGTTTTTT.

The chain uses TRBV6-5 and TRBJ1-6; TRBD1 matches 8 bases. The CDR3 loop spans 16 amino acids. CDR1 MNHEY and CDR2 SVGAGI come from the germline V gene. V lost 1 base to trimming and J lost 5 bases; unmatched junction nucleotides: 4. The CDR3 sequence: CASSYWADRDNSPLHF. CDR3 DNA: TGTGCCAGCAGTTACTGGGCGGACAGGGATAATTCACCCCTCCACTTT.

This chain joins TRBV28 and TRBJ1-1; no definite D call. Germline V gene sequence: CDR1 MDHEN, CDR2 SYDVKM. With 7 bases removed from V and 0 bases from J, the gap between germline ends came to 12 bases. The CDR3 is 14 residues long. This chain's CDR3 is CASTRGEVNTEAFF. The CDR3 DNA is TGTGCCAGCACCCGCGGGGAGGTGAACACTGAAGCTTTCTTT.

The gene calls are TRBV5-1 and TRBJ2-2; 8 bases agree with TRBD2. Trimming cost V 4 bases and J 3 bases; bases outside gene matches: 5. Germline CDR1 SGHRS, CDR2 YFSETQ. This CDR3 spans 15 amino acids. The DNA of the CDR3 is TGCGCCAGCAGCATTGGGACTAGTGACACCGGGGAGCTGTTTTTT. Its protein is CASSIGTSDTGELFF.

The rearrangement uses TRBV5-1 and TRBJ1-5; TRBD1 is a possible D gene (5 bases). This CDR3 is 15 amino acids long. V was clipped by 5 bases and J by 0 bases, with 12 bases between them. The V gene's germline CDR1 is SGHRS and CDR2 YFSETQ. This CDR3 is CASSRGVDSNQPQHF. The CDR3 DNA reads as TGCGCCAGCAGTCGGGGGGTGGATAGCAATCAGCCCCAGCATTTT.

The chain uses TRBV19 and TRBJ1-5; D is uncertain. The germline V gene encodes CDR1 LNHDA and CDR2 SQIVND (reference sequence). CDR3 length equals 14 residues. V gave up 7 bases and J gave up 2 bases, with 12 bases separating them. CDR3 in amino acids: CASMISVRNQPQHF. The CDR3 coding sequence is TGTGCCAGTATGATCAGCGTCCGCAATCAGCCCCAGCATTTT.

This clone occurred a few times. The chain links TRBV27 to TRBJ1-1; maybe TRBD1 (6 bases). The V end lost 7 bases, the J end lost 7 bases, and 10 bases lay between the germline ends. The germline V gene has CDR1 MNHEY and CDR2 SMNVEV (reference sequence). CDR3 length: 11 residues. CDR3 protein: CASKQGYEAFF. The CDR3 nucleotides are TGTGCCAGCAAACAGGGTTATGAAGCTTTCTTT.

V and J are TRBV18 and TRBJ2-6; D is possibly TRBD1 (6 bases). The CDR3 totals 19 residues. Germline V gene sequence: CDR1 KGHSH, CDR2 LQKENI. The V and J ends lost 2 bases and 0 bases respectively, with 17 bases between them. Written as DNA, the CDR3 is TGTGCCAGCTCACCAAGGTCTCCGAGACAGGTCTCTGGGGCCAACGTCCTGACTTTC. Its protein is CASSPRSPRQVSGANVLTF.

Only a few counts were recorded for this clone. V is TRBV7-9 and J is TRBJ1-1; D gene uncertain. This CDR3 has 12 residues. Germline V gene sequence: CDR1 SEHNR, CDR2 FQNEAQ (reference sequence). V dropped 2 bases and J dropped 11 bases, with 12 bases sitting between them. Written as DNA, the CDR3 is TGTGCCAGCAGCTTATCTCGGGGTATGGCTTTCTTT. Translated: CASSLSRGMAFF.

The rearrangement uses TRBV19 and TRBJ2-5; D possibly corresponds to TRBD1 (6 bases). In germline, CDR1 is LNHDA, CDR2 SQIVND (reference sequence). There are 15 residues in the CDR3. Trimming pared 3 bases from V and 2 bases from J, leaving 13 bases between. The CDR3 is CASSIASRGQETQYF. The CDR3 nucleotides are TGTGCCAGTAGTATTGCGTCGAGGGGGCAAGAGACCCAGTACTTC. Complete variable domain (other parts from reference TRBV19 and TRBJ2-5): DGGITQSPKYLFRKEGQNVTLSCEQNLNHDAMYWYRQDPGQGLRLIYYSQIVNDFQKGDIAEGYSVSREKKESFPLTVTSAQKNPTAFYLCASSIASRGQETQYFGPGTRLLVL.

V and J are TRBV27 and TRBJ1-3, with D perhaps TRBD1 (5 bases). CDR3 size: 17 residues. Germline CDR1 and CDR2: MNHEY and SMNVEV (reference sequence). The germline V and J ends were trimmed by 5 bases and 4 bases, with 21 bases remaining between them. The CDR3, as DNA: TGTGCCAGCAGTCCCGGGTACGGGGGAACGGTCGGAAACACCATATATTTT. Protein sequence: CASSPGYGGTVGNTIYF.

The rearrangement links TRBV9 to TRBJ1-1; TRBD1 matches at 11 bases. The CDR3 covers 16 residues. J was trimmed by 7 bases and V by 3 bases; bases with no gene match: 11. Germline V gene sequence: CDR1 SGDLS, CDR2 YYNGEE. The DNA for the CDR3 is TGTGCCAGCAGCGCCCAATATGGGACAGGGGGGAATGAAGCTTTCTTT. It encodes CASSAQYGTGGNEAFF.

The genes are TRBV6-6 and TRBJ1-1; 8 nucleotides match TRBD1. The CDR3 runs to 13 residues. Trimming at V came to 7 bases and at J to 6 bases, leaving 7 bases not matched to a gene. From germline, CDR1 is MNHNY and CDR2 SVGAGI (reference sequence). The DNA for the CDR3 is TGTGCCAGCAATACAGGGGGGTACCCTGAAGCTTTCTTT. The encoded protein is CASNTGGYPEAFF.

The chain links TRBV6-5 to TRBJ1-5, with a possible D match to TRBD1 (6 bases). Per the germline V gene, CDR1 is MNHEY and CDR2 is SVGAGI. Trimming left V 5 bases short and J 7 bases short, with 15 bases between. The CDR3 runs 14 residues. The CDR3 nucleotides are TGTGCCAGCAGTCGCCGGGACACAGGGCAGCCCCAGCATTTT. It codes for CASSRRDTGQPQHF.

This clone was counted a single time. The chain uses TRBV5-1 and TRBJ2-6; 7 bases agree with TRBD1. The CDR3 extends over 17 amino acids. Germline CDR1 reads SGHRS; CDR2 reads YFSETQ. V shed 2 bases, J shed 2 bases, and the junction held 7 bases outside the gene matches. Here the CDR3 reads CASSFTPDRAGANVLTF. CDR3 sequence (DNA): TGCGCCAGCAGCTTTACGCCCGACAGGGCTGGGGCCAACGTCCTGACTTTC.

The V and J genes are TRBV30 and TRBJ2-5, with D hard to call. The J call may be wrong; the DNA end is better matched by TRBJ2-7. The CDR3 spans 11 residues. Germline V gene lookup returns CDR1 GTSNPN and CDR2 SVGIG (reference sequence). The CDR3 DNA sequence: TGTGCCTGGAGTGATCTCCACGAGCAGTACTTC. Translating it yields CAWSDLHEQYF.

The V and J genes are TRBV9 and TRBJ1-2; D may be TRBD1 (6 bases). From germline, CDR1 is SGDLS and CDR2 YYNGEE. The V end was cut by 3 bases, the J end by 3 bases, with 9 bases between. The CDR3 length is 13 residues. CDR3 in DNA: TGTGCCAGCAGCGCCAGGGGTGACTATGGCTACACCTTC. It is translated as CASSARGDYGYTF.

This sequence joins TRBV18 and TRBJ1-2; 10 bases are shared with TRBD1. V dropped 3 bases and J dropped 2; count of bases not matched to a gene: 3. The CDR3 covers 15 residues. Germline CDR1 is KGHSH and CDR2 is LQKENI. CDR3 bases: TGTGCCAGCTCACCCGACAGGGGGCTGAACTATGGCTACACCTTC. Its translation is CASSPDRGLNYGYTF.

The chain combines TRBV6-4 with TRBJ1-6; the D gene is possibly TRBD1 (6 bases). V dropped 2 bases and J dropped 9 bases, with 14 bases sitting between them. The CDR3 consists of 15 residues. Germline V CDR1 and CDR2: MRHNA, SNTAGT. The CDR3, as DNA: TGTGCCAGCAGTGACCGGGCAGGGGAGGGTTCACCCCTCCACTTT. Amino acids: CASSDRAGEGSPLHF.

J is TRBJ1-1 and V is TRBV2; the D is unclear. Trimming stripped 3 bases from V and 2 bases from J, with 10 bases between. The CDR3 covers 14 residues. Per the germline V gene, CDR1 is SNHLY and CDR2 is FYNNEI. CDR3 nucleotide sequence: TGTGCCAGCAGTGAGGGCCTTACCAACACTGAAGCTTTCTTT. As protein: CASSEGLTNTEAFF.